The 18 T cell receptor beta chains presented below share a single source sample, sequenced in a study of blood T cell repertoires in COVID-19. Method: immunoSEQ multiplex PCR; TCRdb's copy keeps in-frame clones and lacks some. This sample has about 400,000 clones, with around 92% found just once. Sequencing used PBMCs or T cells enriched from blood (not recorded which). These receptors were collected from a woman in her 30s who had recovered from COVID-19.

The rearrangement links TRBV2 to TRBJ1-4; a weak D match, TRBD1 (6 bases). Germline loops: CDR1 SNHLY, CDR2 FYNNEI. The length of the CDR3 is 14 residues. The ends were cut back, 4 bases at V and 7 bases at J, with 13 bases in the middle. The CDR3 reads CASSAGQGGEKLFF. The CDR3 DNA is TGTGCCAGCAGTGCGGGACAAGGGGGTGAAAAACTGTTTTTT.

This rearrangement joins TRBV5-8 to TRBJ2-3, with 7 bases identical to TRBD2. The ends lost 2 bases at V and 3 bases at J; junction bases unmatched: 3. CDR1 is SGHTS and CDR2 is YDEGEE in the germline V gene. CDR3 length equals 14 residues. CDR3 bases: TGTGCCAGCAGCTTCGGAGCGGGGACAGATACGCAGTATTTT. Translation gives CASSFGAGTDTQYF.

The chain recombines TRBV14 with TRBJ2-1, with 8 bases lining up with TRBD1. V shed 3 bases and J 4 bases; nucleotides not matched to a gene: 11. The CDR3 has 17 residues. Germline CDR1 reads SGHDN; CDR2 reads FVKESK. The DNA of the CDR3 is TGTGCCAGCAGCCATTTGGGGCAGGGGGCAGGGTACAATGAGCAGTTCTTC. This translates into CASSHLGQGAGYNEQFF.

This clone was found once. The chain is built from TRBV11-2 and TRBJ1-2; TRBD1 matches at 7 bases. This CDR3 has 16 residues. Germline CDR1 and CDR2: SGHAT and FQNNGV. Trimming removed 3 bases from V and 2 bases from J; junction bases left unmatched: 9. In DNA form, the CDR3 reads TGTGCCAGCAGCTTGGGGGACTCGGGACAGAACTATGGCTACACCTTC. It translates to CASSLGDSGQNYGYTF.

This clone is a singleton in its sample. The genes are TRBV3-1 (or the pseudogene TRBV3-2) and TRBJ2-1, with 7 bases fitting TRBD1. The CDR3 consists of 15 residues. V shed 4 bases, J shed 6 bases, and the junction held 9 bases outside the gene matches. Germline-derived CDR1 and CDR2 are LGHDT and YNNKEL (reference sequence). The CDR3: CASSRPGTAFNEQFF. The CDR3 DNA sequence: TGTGCCAGCAGCCGACCTGGGACAGCGTTCAATGAGCAGTTCTTC.

This sequence joins TRBV12-3 or TRBV12-4 and TRBJ1-6, with a possible D match to TRBD1 (5 bases). The V end was cut by 0 bases, the J end by 13 bases, with 7 bases between. This CDR3 contains 12 residues. The DNA of the CDR3 is TGTGCCAGCAGTTTAGCGCGGGGGCCCCTCCACTTT. The encoded protein is CASSLARGPLHF.

The V call is TRBV4-2, the J call TRBJ1-2; D is undetermined. Germline V gene data show CDR1 as LGHNA and CDR2 as YNFKEQ. The CDR3 totals 13 residues. Trimming removed 0 bases at V and 4 bases at J, with 6 bases between. Here the CDR3 reads CASSQDRSYGYTF. Here the CDR3 DNA reads TGTGCCAGCAGCCAAGACCGTAGCTATGGCTACACCTTC.

This clone was recorded only once. The chain carries TRBV30 and TRBJ2-7, with D hard to call. CDR1 and CDR2 from the germline V gene are GTSNPN and SVGIG (reference sequence). CDR3 size: 11 residues. The V gene lost 5 bases and the J gene lost 7 bases, with 12 bases spanning the gap. CDR3: CAWGELIEQYF. CDR3 bases: TGTGCCTGGGGAGAATTAATAGAGCAGTACTTC.

The rearrangement links TRBV5-1 to TRBJ1-1; 7 nucleotides line up with TRBD1. Germline assignment: CDR1 SGHRS and CDR2 YFSETQ. The CDR3 extends over 12 amino acids. The J segment lost 6 bases and the V segment lost 5 bases, leaving 4 bases of the junction unmatched. The CDR3 sequence: CASRLDRAEAFF. The DNA for the CDR3 is TGCGCCAGCAGGTTAGACAGGGCTGAAGCTTTCTTT.

V gene TRBV9 combines with J gene TRBJ1-2; 8 nucleotides align to TRBD1. Germline CDR1 and CDR2: SGDLS and YYNGEE. The length of the CDR3 is 15 residues. The junction had 5 bases not matched to a gene; V was cut back by 0 bases and J by 4 bases. CDR3 loop: CASSVEGTGAYGYTF. The DNA for the CDR3 is TGTGCCAGCAGCGTAGAAGGGACAGGCGCCTATGGCTACACCTTC.

This clone was recorded once. The gene calls are TRBV7-9 and TRBJ1-1; TRBD1 aligns across 11 bases. The CDR3 spans 16 residues. V shed 3 bases, J shed 3 bases, and the junction held 6 bases outside the gene matches. The germline V gene encodes CDR1 SEHNR and CDR2 FQNEAQ (reference sequence). CDR3 coding DNA: TGTGCCAGCAGCTTGAGGACAGGGGGCGTTGACACTGAAGCTTTCTTT. It codes for CASSLRTGGVDTEAFF.

This clone occurred once. V is TRBV4-3 and J is TRBJ1-2; 8 bases are a match to TRBD1. This CDR3 has 15 residues. The V segment lost 1 base and the J segment 8 bases; nucleotides outside the gene matches: 9. The V gene's germline CDR1 is LGHNA and CDR2 YSLEER. CDR3 region: CASSQGNRGAYGYTF. For the CDR3, the DNA is TGCGCCAGCAGCCAAGGGAACAGGGGGGCGTACGGCTACACCTTC.

Remarks on this clone: The junction and the germline gene differ at one end; a read error may be behind it. The rearrangement joins TRBV25-1 to TRBJ2-7; D unresolved. The CDR3 is 15 residues long. CDR1 and CDR2 from the germline V gene are MGHDK and SYGVNS. CDR3: CASSESPANDMALSF. The DNA of the CDR3 is TGTGCCAGCAGTGAGTCCCCTGCGAATGACATGGCTCTCTCCTTC.

The rearrangement joins TRBV21-1 to TRBJ1-5; the table's D call, TRBD1, was not checked against the DNA. TRBV21-1 is a recognized pseudogene. The CDR3 is made up of 20 amino acids. The CDR3 here is CASSKAPGQASPYSNQPQHF. The CDR3, as DNA: TGTGCCAGCAGCAAAGCTCCGGGACAGGCGTCTCCATATAGCAATCAGCCCCAGCATTTT.

The chain employs TRBV11-3 and TRBJ2-1; TRBD2 matches at 13 bases. Looked up from germline, CDR1 is SGHNT and CDR2 is YENEEA. V was clipped by 10 bases and J by 2 bases; unmatched bases: 5. The CDR3 extends over 15 amino acids. This chain's CDR3 is CATPLAGGTYNEQFF. CDR3 coding DNA: TGTGCCACCCCACTAGCGGGGGGGACCTACAATGAGCAGTTCTTC.

This rearrangement joins TRBV30 to TRBJ1-1; no definite D call. There are 13 residues in the CDR3. The ends were cut back, 0 bases at V and 2 bases at J, with 7 bases in the middle. CDR1 is GTSNPN, CDR2 SVGIG, per germline (reference sequence). For the CDR3, the DNA is TGTGCCTGGAGTGTAGACACTAACACTGAAGCTTTCTTT. As protein: CAWSVDTNTEAFF.

The chain employs TRBV20-1 and TRBJ2-6; D may be TRBD1 (5 bases). Germline CDR1 and CDR2: DFQATT and SNEGSKA (reference sequence). This CDR3 has 16 amino acids. With 3 bases removed from V and 2 bases from J, the gap between germline ends came to 14 bases. CDR3 loop: CSASSGQRTGANVLTF. In DNA form, the CDR3 reads TGCAGTGCTAGTTCTGGACAACGAACTGGGGCCAACGTCCTGACTTTC.

This clone has a single count. The rearrangement uses TRBV3-1 (or the pseudogene TRBV3-2) and TRBJ2-1; D uncertain. The germline V and J ends were trimmed by 4 bases and 0 bases, with 10 bases remaining between them. Per germline, CDR1 LGHDT and CDR2 YNNKEL (reference sequence). The CDR3 extends over 15 amino acids. In DNA form, the CDR3 reads TGTGCCAGCAGCCCTGTGAGTCTCTCCTACAATGAGCAGTTCTTC. It is translated as CASSPVSLSYNEQFF.